This TCR beta chain was sequenced in a study of shared clonotypes between healthy human individuals. This CDR3 spans 15 amino acids. Germline CDR1 and CDR2: SGHRS and YFSETQ. Trimming pared 7 bases from V and 5 bases from J, leaving 18 bases between. The donor cohort consisted entirely of Caucasian adults residing in Nashville, Tennessee. PCR replicates from unsorted PBMC used approximately 290 ng DNA, and this amount was roughly 32,000 T cell genomes. Clones were sequenced by immunoSEQ multiplex PCR, and TCRdb holds only the in-frame ones, with some missing. This table has a few hundred thousand clones, roughly 79% appearing once.

The chain uses TRBV5-1 and TRBJ2-2; D might be TRBD2 (5 bases). The specimen sequenced was PBMCs. The TCR sequence derives from a woman aged 40-49 years in good health. Some clones in this sample may be carry-over from other donors' samples. The CDR3 loop reads CASSDASGFTGELFF. The CDR3 DNA sequence: TGCGCCAGCTCTGACGCAAGCGGCTTTACCGGGGAGCTGTTTTTT.